This T cell receptor beta chain was sequenced in a study of blood T cell repertoires in COVID-19. Study-level information: Researchers got acute and convalescent COVID-19 samples from the United States, Italy and Spain. T cells, B-cell-depleted T cells, or PBMCs supplied cDNA or gDNA.

In the original workflow: Estimated nucleated cell counts came from reference gene primer amplification. Assay: immunoSEQ multiplex PCR; the TCRdb copy retains only in-frame clones and omits some. Clonal size and the V and J genes are those of that table, whereas D and trimming came from the DNA. The sample lists about 280,000 clones, 88% occurring once. Germline loops: CDR1 SGHTA, CDR2 FQGNSA. The CDR3 is 15 residues long. Unmatched junction bases numbered 11, after V lost 1 base and J lost 11 bases. The sample was peripheral blood. The rearrangement links TRBV7-2 to TRBJ1-1, with TRBD1 matching over 9 bases. The TCR comes from a man aged 18 to 29 with active or convalescent COVID-19. The CDR3: CASSLGVPGQGWAFF. CDR3 nucleotide sequence: TGTGCCAGCAGCTTAGGGGTCCCGGGACAGGGTTGGGCTTTCTTT.